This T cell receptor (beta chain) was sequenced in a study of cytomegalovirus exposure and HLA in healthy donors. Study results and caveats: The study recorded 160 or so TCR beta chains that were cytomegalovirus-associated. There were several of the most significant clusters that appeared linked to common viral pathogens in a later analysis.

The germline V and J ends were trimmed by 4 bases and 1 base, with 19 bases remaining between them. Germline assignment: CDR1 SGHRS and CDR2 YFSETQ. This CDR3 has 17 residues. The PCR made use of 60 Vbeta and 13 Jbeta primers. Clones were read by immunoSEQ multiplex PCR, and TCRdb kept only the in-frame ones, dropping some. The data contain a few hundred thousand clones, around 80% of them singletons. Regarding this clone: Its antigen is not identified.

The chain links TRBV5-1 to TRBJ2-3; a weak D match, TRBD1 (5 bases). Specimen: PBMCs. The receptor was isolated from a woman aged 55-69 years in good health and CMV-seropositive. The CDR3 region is CASSAGSGTGGTDTQYF. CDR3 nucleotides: TGCGCCAGCAGCGCCGGGTCGGGTACAGGTGGCACAGATACGCAGTATTTT.